In its sample, the clone carrying this TCR beta chain was seen a few times. Its target is unknown. A previously described protocol, modified, built RNA-based TCR cDNA libraries. TCRdb itself ran the 5' RACE reads through MiXCR, one entry per CDR3 protein. The table has roughly 340,000 distinct CDR3 sequences, approximately 30% seen once. The CDR3 is made up of 15 amino acids. Germline CDR1 reads MNHEY; CDR2 reads SVGEGT. V was pared by 2 bases and J by 3 bases, with 10 bases between. This sample stems from a study of identical twins' blood T cells. Looking at the study overall: Roughly 6 alpha and six beta libraries together yielded about 52 million reads. Overall study results and limits: Twins shared more top CDR3 clonotypes than unrelated donors did.

The sample consisted of PBMCs. The gene calls are TRBV6-2 or TRBV6-3 and TRBJ2-2; D perhaps matches TRBD1 (6 bases). The receptor comes from a woman between 18 and 49 years old in good health. CDR3 sequence (DNA): TGTGCCAGCAGTTACCTCGGGACACACACCGGGGAGCTGTTTTTT. Its translation is CASSYLGTHTGELFF.